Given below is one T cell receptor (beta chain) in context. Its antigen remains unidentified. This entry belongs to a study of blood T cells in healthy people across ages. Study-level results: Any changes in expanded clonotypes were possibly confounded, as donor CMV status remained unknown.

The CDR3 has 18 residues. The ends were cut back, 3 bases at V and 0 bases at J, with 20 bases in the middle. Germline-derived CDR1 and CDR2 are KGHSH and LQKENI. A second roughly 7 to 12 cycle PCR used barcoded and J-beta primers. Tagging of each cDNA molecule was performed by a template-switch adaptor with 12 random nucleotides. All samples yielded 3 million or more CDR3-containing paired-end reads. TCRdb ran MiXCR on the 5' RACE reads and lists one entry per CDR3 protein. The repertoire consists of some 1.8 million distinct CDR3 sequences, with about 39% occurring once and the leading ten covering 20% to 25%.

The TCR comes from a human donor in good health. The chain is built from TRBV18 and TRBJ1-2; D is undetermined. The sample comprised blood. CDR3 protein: CASSPKRVEGSANYGYTF. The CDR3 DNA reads TGTGCCAGCTCACCGAAAAGGGTGGAGGGAAGTGCTAACTATGGCTACACCTTC.